This T cell receptor (beta chain) was observed in a study of blood T cell repertoires in COVID-19. Study-level information: There were acute and convalescent COVID-19 samples, and they came from the United States, Italy and Spain. PBMCs, B-cell-depleted T cells, or T cells were the source of the cDNA or gDNA that made up the material.

V dropped 6 bases and J dropped 12 bases, with 15 bases sitting between them. CDR1 and CDR2 (germline): ENHRY, SYGVKD. The CDR3 consists of 12 residues. The authors' processing: Researchers report that nucleated cell counts were estimated from reference gene primer amplification. Data came from immunoSEQ multiplex PCR; TCRdb stores just in-frame clones and leaves some out. The V and J calls and clone size come from that table; D and trimming were worked out from the DNA. Of 250,000 to 400,000 clones listed, 75% to 90% were seen once; the top ten hold roughly 2.8%. This chain connects TRBV10-3 to TRBJ2-1; maybe TRBD2 (5 bases). The sequenced sample was peripheral blood. The clonotype comes from a woman aged 25-40 years with COVID-19, enrolled during active disease. CDR3 protein: CAISPGGLWQFF. DNA of the CDR3: TGTGCCATCAGCCCTGGAGGTTTATGGCAGTTCTTC.